This T cell receptor (beta chain) originates from a study of blood T cell repertoires in COVID-19. Study overall: Sample material is recorded as cDNA or gDNA derived from T cells, B-cell-depleted T cells, or PBMCs.

The V gene end was trimmed by 6 bases and the J gene end by 8 bases; junction bases not matched to a gene: 8. This CDR3 contains 13 residues. In germline, CDR1 is MNHEY, CDR2 SVGAGI. Using immunoSEQ multiplex PCR, the repertoire was profiled, and TCRdb retains in-frame clones only, with some absent. The sample carries about 180,000 clones, approximately 80% recorded once. The V gene is TRBV6-5, the J gene TRBJ1-2; 8 bases map to TRBD1. This clonotype was sampled from a human donor in a cohort sampled during active COVID-19. Sequences were obtained from peripheral blood. In DNA, the CDR3 is TGTGCCAGCAGCGCTCAGGACAGGGAGGGCTACACCTTC. It is translated as CASSAQDREGYTF.